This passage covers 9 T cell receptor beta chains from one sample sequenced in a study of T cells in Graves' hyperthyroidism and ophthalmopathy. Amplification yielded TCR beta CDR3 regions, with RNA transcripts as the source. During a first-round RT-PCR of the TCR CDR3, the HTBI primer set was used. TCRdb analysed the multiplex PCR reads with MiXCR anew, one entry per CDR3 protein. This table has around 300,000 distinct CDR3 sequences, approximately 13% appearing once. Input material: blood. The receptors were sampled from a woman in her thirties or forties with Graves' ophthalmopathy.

The CDR3 is CASSQDLGLAGYEQYF. The CDR3 DNA reads as TGTGCCAGCAGCCAAGATCTGGGACTAGCTGGTTACGAGCAGTACTTC. This chain joins TRBV3-1 and TRBJ2-7, with TRBD2 matching over 9 bases. With 0 bases clipped from V and 4 bases from J, the junction kept 7 bases outside the gene matches. The CDR3 totals 16 residues. Germline CDR1 and CDR2: LGHDT and YNNKEL (reference sequence).

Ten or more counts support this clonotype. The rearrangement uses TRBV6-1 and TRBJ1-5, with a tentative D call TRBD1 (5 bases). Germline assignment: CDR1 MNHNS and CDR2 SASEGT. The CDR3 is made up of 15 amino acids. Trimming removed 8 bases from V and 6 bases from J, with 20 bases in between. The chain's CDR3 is CASRRTIDIPQPQHF. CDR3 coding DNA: TGTGCCAGCCGCAGGACAATTGATATCCCTCAGCCCCAGCATTTT.

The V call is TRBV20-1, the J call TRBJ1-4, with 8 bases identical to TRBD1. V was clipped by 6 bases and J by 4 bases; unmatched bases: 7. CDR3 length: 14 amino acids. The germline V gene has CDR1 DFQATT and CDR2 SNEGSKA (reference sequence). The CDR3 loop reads CSARRDRNNEKLFF. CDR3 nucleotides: TGCAGTGCGCGAAGGGACAGGAATAATGAAAAACTGTTTTTT.

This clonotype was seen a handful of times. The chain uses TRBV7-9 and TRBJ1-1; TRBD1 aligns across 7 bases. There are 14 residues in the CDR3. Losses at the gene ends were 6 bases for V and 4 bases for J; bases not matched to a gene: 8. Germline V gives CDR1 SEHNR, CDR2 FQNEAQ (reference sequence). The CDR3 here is CASRETGRRTEAFF. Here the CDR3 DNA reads TGTGCCAGCAGGGAGACAGGGCGGCGCACTGAAGCTTTCTTT.

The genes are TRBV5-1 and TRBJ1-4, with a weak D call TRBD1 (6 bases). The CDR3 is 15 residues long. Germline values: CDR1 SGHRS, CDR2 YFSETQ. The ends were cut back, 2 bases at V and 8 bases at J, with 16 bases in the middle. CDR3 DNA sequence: TGCGCCAGCAGCTTACGGGGGGCGCGGGAAGAAAAACTGTTTTTT. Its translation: CASSLRGAREEKLFF.

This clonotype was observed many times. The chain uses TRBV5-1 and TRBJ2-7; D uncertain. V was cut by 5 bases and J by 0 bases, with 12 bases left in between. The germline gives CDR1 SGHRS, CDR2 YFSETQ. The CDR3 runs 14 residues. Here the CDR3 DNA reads TGCGCCAGCAGGTCAGGTCTCAACTCCTACGAGCAGTACTTC. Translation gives CASRSGLNSYEQYF.

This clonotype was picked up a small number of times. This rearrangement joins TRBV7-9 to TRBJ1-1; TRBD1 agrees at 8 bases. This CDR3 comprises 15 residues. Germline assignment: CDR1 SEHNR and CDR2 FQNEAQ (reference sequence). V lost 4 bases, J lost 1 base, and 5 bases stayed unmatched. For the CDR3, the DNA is TGTGCCAGCAGCTCGGGACAGGCTGGGAACACTGAAGCTTTCTTT. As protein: CASSSGQAGNTEAFF.

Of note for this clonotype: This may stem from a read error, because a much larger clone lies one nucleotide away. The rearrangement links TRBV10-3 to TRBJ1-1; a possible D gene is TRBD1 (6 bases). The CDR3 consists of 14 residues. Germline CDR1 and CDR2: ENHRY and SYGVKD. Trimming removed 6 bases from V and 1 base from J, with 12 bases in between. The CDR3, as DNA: TGTGCCATCAGCACGACAGGTCCGAACACTGAAGCTTTCTTT. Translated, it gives CAISTTGPNTEAFF.

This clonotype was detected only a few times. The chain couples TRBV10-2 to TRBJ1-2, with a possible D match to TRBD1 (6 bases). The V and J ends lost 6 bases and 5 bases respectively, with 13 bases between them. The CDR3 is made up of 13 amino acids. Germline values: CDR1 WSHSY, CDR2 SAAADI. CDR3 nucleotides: TGCGCCAGCAGACCGACAGGAGAGTATGGCTACACCTTC. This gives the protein CASRPTGEYGYTF.